These 24 T cell receptor beta chains were all obtained from the same sample, sequenced in a study of blood T cell repertoires in COVID-19. Sequencing was performed with immunoSEQ multiplex PCR; in TCRdb, only in-frame clones are kept and a portion is missing. The data contain approximately 270,000 clones, over 75% of them singletons. The sequencing sample was made of peripheral blood. All receptors come from a woman aged 65 to 85 with acute or convalescent COVID-19.

This chain connects TRBV30 to TRBJ2-1, with 7 bases aligning to TRBD2. V gave up 1 base and J gave up 6 bases; unmatched junction bases: 9. Germline V CDR1 and CDR2: GTSNPN, SVGIG (reference sequence). The CDR3 covers 15 residues. CDR3 in DNA: TGTGCCTGGAGTGGGGATTCTAGCGGCCTCAATGAGCAGTTCTTC. This gives the protein CAWSGDSSGLNEQFF.

The CDR3 bases are TGTGCCGCCCGACAGGGGGTGAGTGAAGCTTTCTTT. This encodes CAARQGVSEAFF. This sequence joins TRBV2 and TRBJ1-1, with 9 bases fitting TRBD1. CDR3 length equals 12 residues. The V gene's germline CDR1 is SNHLY and CDR2 FYNNEI. V shed 11 bases, J shed 7 bases, and the junction held 8 bases outside the gene matches.

The rearrangement joins TRBV15 to TRBJ1-2; 8 bases are shared with TRBD1. CDR1 is LNHNV and CDR2 is YYDKDF in the germline V gene (reference sequence). The ends lost 4 bases at V and 2 bases at J; junction bases unmatched: 3. The CDR3 runs to 14 residues. CDR3 sequence (DNA): TGTGCCACCAGCAAAAGACAGGGGAACTATGGCTACACCTTC. This gives the protein CATSKRQGNYGYTF.

The CDR3 sequence: CASRGQGEAFF. The CDR3 nucleotides read TGTGCCAGCAGGGGACAGGGAGAAGCTTTCTTT. The chain links TRBV27 to TRBJ1-1, with 9 bases fitting TRBD1. Germline V gene data show CDR1 as MNHEY and CDR2 as SMNVEV (reference sequence). The CDR3 covers 11 residues. V lost 6 bases to trimming and J lost 8 bases; unmatched junction nucleotides: 1.

This clone is a singleton in its sample. CDR3 residues: CASSYSNSKQYF. CDR3 coding DNA: TGTGCCAGCAGTTACTCGAACAGCAAGCAGTACTTC. The chain links TRBV6-5 to TRBJ2-7, with no clear D. The CDR3 runs to 12 residues. The V end was cut by 0 bases, the J end by 8 bases, with 8 bases between. From germline, CDR1 is MNHEY and CDR2 SVGAGI.

J is TRBJ2-5 and V is TRBV3-1 (or the pseudogene TRBV3-2); 7 positions match TRBD2. The CDR3 is made up of 17 amino acids. Germline lookup yields CDR1 LGHDT and CDR2 YNNKEL (reference sequence). V shed 1 base and J 2 bases; nucleotides not matched to a gene: 10. CDR3 coding DNA: TGTGCCAGCAGCCAAGTAGGGAGGGTAGGCGTGCAAGAGACCCAGTACTTC. Its protein product is CASSQVGRVGVQETQYF.

This chain uses TRBV7-2 with TRBJ2-1, with 7 nucleotides matching TRBD2. Germline values: CDR1 SGHTA, CDR2 FQGNSA. V was clipped by 2 bases and J by 0 bases; unmatched bases: 10. The CDR3 is 18 amino acids. The CDR3 sequence: CASSLPSGFPRSYNEQFF. CDR3 sequence (DNA): TGTGCCAGCAGCTTACCTAGCGGCTTCCCCCGCTCCTACAATGAGCAGTTCTTC.

The genes are TRBV6-5 and TRBJ1-2; 10 nucleotides align to TRBD1. The CDR3 spans 15 residues. CDR1 MNHEY and CDR2 SVGAGI come from the germline V gene. Trimming at V came to 11 bases and at J to 3 bases, leaving 12 bases not matched to a gene. CDR3 DNA sequence: TGTGCCGGGAGGGACAGGGGTTTTTATGACTATGGCTACACCTTC. Translating it yields CAGRDRGFYDYGYTF.

The rearrangement joins TRBV6-4 to TRBJ1-1, with D unclear. The V gene's germline CDR1 is MRHNA and CDR2 SNTAGT. With 8 bases removed from V and 3 bases from J, the gap between germline ends came to 13 bases. The CDR3 covers 13 residues. The CDR3: CASARDSHTEAFF. Written as DNA, the CDR3 is TGTGCCAGCGCGCGCGACTCCCACACTGAAGCTTTCTTT.

CDR3 sequence: CASSLYQANGYTF. CDR3 coding DNA: TGTGCCAGCAGCTTATACCAGGCTAATGGCTACACCTTC. This chain uses TRBV7-8 with TRBJ1-2; no firm D call. The CDR3 contains 13 residues. CDR1 is SGHVS and CDR2 is FQNEAQ in the germline V gene. V was clipped by 2 bases and J by 6 bases, with 10 bases between them.

The chain recombines TRBV7-9 with TRBJ2-1; TRBD2 aligns across 9 bases. Germline V gene data show CDR1 as SEHNR and CDR2 as FQNEAQ (reference sequence). V gave up 11 bases and J gave up 0 bases; unmatched junction bases: 17. CDR3 length equals 18 residues. CDR3 residues: CALSAQRGAPSSYNEQFF. CDR3 DNA: TGTGCCTTATCCGCCCAGCGGGGGGCCCCGAGCTCCTACAATGAGCAGTTCTTC.

The gene calls are TRBV10-3 and TRBJ1-2; no reliable D call. The CDR3 has 14 amino acids. Trimming took 0 bases from V and 4 from J, leaving 9 bases between them. The V gene's germline CDR1 is ENHRY and CDR2 SYGVKD. The CDR3 here is CAISESRGSYGYTF. CDR3 coding DNA: TGTGCCATCAGTGAGTCGAGAGGGAGCTATGGCTACACCTTC.

The chain has TRBV6-6 and TRBJ2-7; D is uncertain. The germline gives CDR1 MNHNY, CDR2 SVGAGI (reference sequence). V shed 0 bases and J shed 0 bases, with 9 bases lying between them. The length of the CDR3 is 15 residues. The DNA for the CDR3 is TGTGCCAGCAGTTACTCCCAGTCCATCTCCTACGAGCAGTACTTC. Residues: CASSYSQSISYEQYF.

The CDR3 DNA reads as TGTGCCAGCCGCCCTCCAGGATCACCCCTCCACTTT. The encoded protein is CASRPPGSPLHF. The genes are TRBV6-5 and TRBJ1-6; D not certain. The V gene's germline CDR1 is MNHEY and CDR2 SVGAGI. The CDR3 is 12 residues long. V was trimmed by 8 bases and J by 10 bases, leaving 12 bases between them.

This chain joins TRBV3-1 (or the pseudogene TRBV3-2) and TRBJ1-1; D is unclear. Trimming took 5 bases from V and 1 from J, leaving 8 bases between them. The CDR3 consists of 13 residues. The germline CDR1 and CDR2 sequences are LGHDT and YNNKEL (reference sequence). The CDR3 here is CASSANRNTEAFF. The CDR3 coding sequence is TGTGCCAGCAGCGCCAACAGGAACACTGAAGCTTTCTTT.

This chain connects TRBV25-1 to TRBJ2-3, with a possible D match to TRBD2 (7 bases). Germline CDR1 MGHDK, CDR2 SYGVNS. Trimming left V 5 bases short and J 14 bases short, with 17 bases between. The CDR3 runs 12 residues. For the CDR3, the DNA is TGTGCCAGCAGTACAGGGAGGGGGAATGGGTATTTT. It codes for CASSTGRGNGYF. Variable domain in full (rest from reference TRBV25-1 and TRBJ2-3): EADIYQTPRYLVIGTGKKITLECSQTMGHDKMYWYQQDPGMELHLIHYSYGVNSTEKGDLSSESTVSRIRTEHFPLTLESARPSHTSQYLCASSTGRGNGYFGPGTRLTVL.

This chain links TRBV18 with TRBJ1-4, with a possible D match to TRBD1 (6 bases). Trimming took off 4 bases at V and 0 bases at J, with 9 bases between the two ends. From germline, CDR1 is KGHSH and CDR2 LQKENI. The CDR3 sequence is 15 residues long. CDR3 sequence (DNA): TGTGCCAGCTCACAGGGGGACGCAACTAATGAAAAACTGTTTTTT. Protein sequence: CASSQGDATNEKLFF. Variable domain in full (rest from reference TRBV18 and TRBJ1-4): NAGVMQNPRHLVRRRGQEARLRCSPMKGHSHVYWYRQLPEEGLKFMVYLQKENIIDESGMPKERFSAEFPKEGPSILRIQQVVRGDSAAYFCASSQGDATNEKLFFGSGTQLSVL.

This clone was counted between two and nine times. This chain links TRBV30 with TRBJ1-2; no clear D gene. Trimming took 0 bases from V and 14 from J, leaving 13 bases between them. CDR1 and CDR2 (germline): GTSNPN, SVGIG (reference sequence). The CDR3 has 11 residues. CDR3 bases: TGTGCCTGGAGTGTAGGAGGCGGAGAGACCTTC. Translated, it gives CAWSVGGGETF.

The chain is built from TRBV28 and TRBJ1-1; D call uncertain. V was trimmed by 1 base and J by 4 bases, leaving 22 bases between them. Germline V gene sequence: CDR1 MDHEN, CDR2 SYDVKM. The CDR3 consists of 18 residues. CDR3 sequence reads: CASSLFEGIVLKSTEAFF. CDR3 in DNA: TGTGCCAGCAGTTTATTCGAGGGTATCGTTTTGAAGTCCACTGAAGCTTTCTTT.

This chain joins TRBV6-1 and TRBJ2-4; 7 nucleotides line up with TRBD2. J was trimmed by 0 bases and V by 4 bases; bases with no gene match: 6. Germline values: CDR1 MNHNS, CDR2 SASEGT. The CDR3 loop spans 16 amino acids. CDR3 residues: CASSVREGLAKNIQYF. The CDR3 nucleotides are TGTGCCAGCAGTGTTAGGGAGGGCTTAGCCAAAAACATTCAGTACTTC.

The chain recombines TRBV5-1 with TRBJ1-1; D remains ambiguous. Looked up from germline, CDR1 is SGHRS and CDR2 is YFSETQ. Trimming shortened V by 4 bases and J by 0 bases, and 10 bases separated the two germline ends. This CDR3 contains 14 residues. For the CDR3, the DNA is TGCGCCAGCAGCGGAGGCTTTTTGAACACTGAAGCTTTCTTT. It specifies CASSGGFLNTEAFF.

The rearrangement links TRBV2 to TRBJ2-7, with 9 bases fitting TRBD2. CDR1 SNHLY and CDR2 FYNNEI come from the germline V gene. J was trimmed by 7 bases and V by 6 bases; bases with no gene match: 7. There are 13 residues in the CDR3. CDR3 amino acids: CASRGSGGWEQYF. CDR3 sequence (DNA): TGTGCCAGCAGGGGTAGCGGGGGCTGGGAGCAGTACTTC.

V gene TRBV4-1 combines with J gene TRBJ2-7; 12 bases are a match to TRBD1. This CDR3 region has 16 residues. Germline CDR1 is MGHRA and CDR2 is YSYEKL. V trimming: 1 base; J trimming: 4 bases; junction bases outside the gene matches: 5. CDR3 DNA sequence: TGCGCCAGCAGCCAAGCCGGGACAGGGGGCGGGTACGAGCAGTACTTC. Translated: CASSQAGTGGGYEQYF.

V gene TRBV5-4 combines with J gene TRBJ1-6; tentative D call: TRBD1 (5 bases). The germline CDR1 and CDR2 sequences are SGHNT and YYREEE (reference sequence). V lost 4 bases, J lost 8 bases, and 16 bases lay in between. CDR3 length equals 15 residues. CDR3: CASSVNQGTYSPLHF. CDR3 DNA sequence: TGTGCCAGCAGCGTTAATCAGGGAACTTATTCACCCCTCCACTTT.